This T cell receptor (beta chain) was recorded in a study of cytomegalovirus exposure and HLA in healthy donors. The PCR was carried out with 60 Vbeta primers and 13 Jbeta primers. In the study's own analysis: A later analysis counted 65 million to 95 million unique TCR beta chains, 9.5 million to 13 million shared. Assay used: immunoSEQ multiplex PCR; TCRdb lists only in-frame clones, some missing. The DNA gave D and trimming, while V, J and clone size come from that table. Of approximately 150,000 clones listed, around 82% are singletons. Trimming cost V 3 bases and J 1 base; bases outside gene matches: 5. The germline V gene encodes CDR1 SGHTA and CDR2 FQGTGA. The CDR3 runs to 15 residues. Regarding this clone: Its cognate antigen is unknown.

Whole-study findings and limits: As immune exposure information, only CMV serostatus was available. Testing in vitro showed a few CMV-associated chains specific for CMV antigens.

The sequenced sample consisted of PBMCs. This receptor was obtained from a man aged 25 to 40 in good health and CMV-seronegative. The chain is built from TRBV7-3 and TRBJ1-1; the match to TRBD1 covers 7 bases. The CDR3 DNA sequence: TGTGCCAGCAGCTTTTCCGGGACAGAGAACACTGAAGCTTTCTTT. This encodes CASSFSGTENTEAFF.